These 3 T cell receptor beta chains originate from one sample sequenced in a study of spatial heterogeneity in lung cancer. Points from the study as a whole: The number of expanded tumor alpha and beta chains correlated with mutation number.

Antigens of these TCRs are unknown. The time point here: sample taken at primary tumor resection. One entry per CDR3 protein, called by TCRdb with MiXCR from the 5' RACE reads. The data contain about 4,200 distinct CDR3 sequences, 6% to 7% of them singletons. The sequences come from lung tumor tissue, collected at surgery. The receptors were sampled from a male donor with early-stage non-small cell lung cancer.

The V gene is TRBV28, the J gene TRBJ1-4; TRBD1 matches 7 bases. The CDR3 consists of 12 residues. The germline V gene encodes CDR1 MDHEN and CDR2 SYDVKM. J lost 10 bases, V lost 5 bases, and 4 bases had no gene match. The CDR3 DNA reads as TGTGCCAGCAGTGACAGGGCAGGAAAACTGTTTTTT. It codes for CASSDRAGKLFF.

This clonotype was seen at least ten times. The V gene is TRBV4-1, the J gene TRBJ2-3; 7 positions agree with TRBD1. Per the germline V gene, CDR1 is MGHRA and CDR2 is YSYEKL. J gave up 7 bases and V 1 base, and 14 bases lay outside the gene matches. This CDR3 spans 17 amino acids. For the CDR3, the DNA is TGCGCCAGCAGCCAAGTCGGACCGGGACAGATAACAAATACGCAGTATTTT. It codes for CASSQVGPGQITNTQYF.

The V and J genes are TRBV2 and TRBJ1-1; 10 positions match TRBD1. CDR1 is SNHLY, CDR2 FYNNEI, per germline. V shed 6 bases, J shed 5 bases, and the junction held 9 bases outside the gene matches. CDR3 size: 15 residues. The CDR3 loop reads CASSAGTGVGTEAFF. In DNA form, the CDR3 reads TGTGCCAGCAGCGCCGGGACAGGGGTCGGGACTGAAGCTTTCTTT.